These 12 T cell receptor beta chains share one sample of origin, sequenced in a study of Ad26.COV2.S vaccination and SARS-CoV-2 variants. The treatment was: around 19 received Ad26.COV2.S at low or high dose, single or two shots; about 5 received placebo; per-sample allocation not given. Following the first vaccine or placebo injection, samples were taken on day 63. Clones were read by immunoSEQ multiplex PCR, and TCRdb kept only the in-frame ones, dropping some. The table shows about 350,000 clones, with 88% occurring only once. The starting material was peripheral blood, obtained in a trial of Ad26.COV2.S vaccine versus placebo. The receptors were sampled from a person aged 18-65 years who received the Ad26.COV2.S COVID-19 vaccine or a placebo.

The V gene is TRBV28, the J gene TRBJ1-2, with 7 bases that match TRBD1. The length of the CDR3 is 13 residues. After removal of 8 bases from V and 8 bases from J, the junction contained 11 bases not matched to a gene. Germline CDR1 MDHEN, CDR2 SYDVKM. CDR3 coding DNA: TGTGCCAGCCGCCAACAGGGGTTGGAGGGCTACACCTTC. Protein product: CASRQQGLEGYTF.

V is TRBV5-1 and J is TRBJ1-5; 7 bases are a match to TRBD1. The CDR3 has 14 residues. The V gene end was trimmed by 4 bases and the J gene end by 5 bases; junction bases not matched to a gene: 6. The V gene's germline CDR1 is SGHRS and CDR2 YFSETQ. The CDR3 nucleotides are TGCGCCAGCAGCACTAGACAGGGCGATCAGCCCCAGCATTTT. Translated: CASSTRQGDQPQHF.

The chain has TRBV4-3 and TRBJ1-4; D might be TRBD1 (6 bases). Deletions cut 1 base from V and 3 bases from J, with 21 bases between. CDR1 is LGHNA and CDR2 is YSLEER in the germline V gene. The length of the CDR3 is 19 residues. The CDR3 spells CASSQGGPPPFEANEKLFF. DNA for the CDR3: TGCGCCAGCAGCCAAGGGGGGCCTCCGCCATTTGAGGCTAATGAAAAACTGTTTTTT.

J is TRBJ1-2 and V is TRBV6-5; no definite D call. CDR3 length equals 13 residues. CDR1 MNHEY and CDR2 SVGAGI come from the germline V gene. Trimming shortened V by 11 bases and J by 0 bases, and 13 bases separated the two germline ends. CDR3 residues: CAGTPGANYGYTF. The DNA for the CDR3 is TGTGCCGGCACCCCCGGGGCTAACTATGGCTACACCTTC.

The genes are TRBV27 and TRBJ1-1; D not certain. The V and J ends lost 2 bases and 0 bases respectively, with 13 bases between them. This CDR3 contains 16 residues. The V gene's germline CDR1 is MNHEY and CDR2 SMNVEV (reference sequence). As DNA, the CDR3 is TGTGCCAGCAGTTTAGGAGGGCCCCCTTTGAACACTGAAGCTTTCTTT. Its protein product is CASSLGGPPLNTEAFF.

The chain recombines TRBV13 with TRBJ2-7; D may be TRBD1 (5 bases). The CDR3 consists of 14 residues. Germline CDR1 reads PRHDT; CDR2 reads FYEKMQ (reference sequence). Trimming took 3 bases from V and 3 from J, leaving 12 bases between them. The CDR3 spells CASSFKGSDYEQYF. DNA of the CDR3: TGTGCCAGCAGCTTCAAGGGGTCGGACTACGAGCAGTACTTC. Supplemented by reference TRBV13 and TRBJ2-7, the full variable domain reads AAGVIQSPRHLIKEKRETATLKCYPIPRHDTVYWYQQGPGQDPQFLISFYEKMQSDKGSIPDRFSAQQFSDYHSELNMSSLELGDSALYFCASSFKGSDYEQYFGPGTRLTVT.

The chain has TRBV5-4 and TRBJ2-3, with 8 bases that match TRBD1. With V trimmed by 3 bases and J by 2 bases, 5 bases remained unmatched. This CDR3 spans 15 amino acids. The germline CDR1 and CDR2 sequences are SGHNT and YYREEE (reference sequence). The CDR3 DNA follows: TGTGCCAGCAGCTCGAGGACAGGGCTCACAGATACGCAGTATTTT. This translates into CASSSRTGLTDTQYF.

The CDR3 loop is CASSLDRGWNTGELFF. CDR3 sequence (DNA): TGTGCCAGCAGCTTGGACAGGGGGTGGAACACCGGGGAGCTGTTTTTT. The V gene is TRBV5-4, the J gene TRBJ2-2; 8 bases line up with TRBD1. The junction had 2 bases not matched to a gene; V was cut back by 0 bases and J by 1 base. This CDR3 has 16 amino acids. Per the germline V gene, CDR1 is SGHNT and CDR2 is YYREEE (reference sequence).

The chain combines TRBV5-1 with TRBJ1-2, with 8 bases aligning to TRBD1. The V and J ends lost 4 bases and 4 bases, in that order; junction bases with no gene match: 6. The length of the CDR3 is 14 residues. Per the germline V gene, CDR1 is SGHRS and CDR2 is YFSETQ. The CDR3 sequence is CASSIGTGFYGYTF. CDR3 DNA: TGCGCCAGCAGCATAGGGACAGGATTCTATGGCTACACCTTC.

This clone was seen a few times. The V gene is TRBV30, the J gene TRBJ1-5; D is perhaps TRBD1 (5 bases). Germline-derived CDR1 and CDR2 are GTSNPN and SVGIG (reference sequence). Trimming cost V 0 bases and J 7 bases, with 10 bases left between them. This CDR3 has 13 residues. This CDR3 is CAWSVKGQQPQHF. The CDR3 DNA reads TGTGCCTGGAGTGTCAAGGGGCAGCAGCCCCAGCATTTT.

This chain links TRBV18 with TRBJ2-7, with D uncertain. The germline gives CDR1 KGHSH, CDR2 LQKENI. The V and J ends lost 0 bases and 2 bases respectively, with 5 bases between them. The CDR3 loop spans 13 amino acids. The CDR3 sequence: CASSPPPAYEQYF. DNA for the CDR3: TGTGCCAGCTCACCACCCCCCGCCTACGAGCAGTACTTC.

The chain uses TRBV4-2 and TRBJ1-4; D unclear. V was trimmed by 0 bases and J by 0 bases, leaving 5 bases between them. CDR3 length equals 15 residues. In germline, CDR1 is LGHNA, CDR2 YNFKEQ. This chain's CDR3 is CASSQERATNEKLFF. The CDR3 DNA reads as TGTGCCAGCAGCCAAGAAAGGGCAACTAATGAAAAACTGTTTTTT.